The 7 T cell receptor beta chains below come from one sample, sequenced in a study of identical twins. TCRdb re-derived calls from the 5' RACE reads in MiXCR, one entry per CDR3 protein. The sample lists roughly 1,500,000 distinct CDR3 sequences; around 29% were seen once. The source material was cord blood. The source is a newborn girl in good health.

In this sample, this clonotype turned up a few times. The chain recombines TRBV6-1 with TRBJ2-1, with 13 bases aligning to TRBD2. CDR3 length equals 15 residues. Per the germline V gene, CDR1 is MNHNS and CDR2 is SASEGT. V shed 7 bases and J 6 bases; nucleotides not matched to a gene: 6. CDR3 nucleotide sequence: TGTGCCAGCACTACCCGACTAGCGGGGGGCAATGAGCAGTTCTTC. Translation: CASTTRLAGGNEQFF.

This rearrangement joins TRBV25-1 to TRBJ2-2; D is uncertain. V lost 7 bases and J 7 bases, leaving 10 bases between the germline ends. This CDR3 comprises 12 residues. Germline CDR1 is MGHDK and CDR2 is SYGVNS. CDR3 coding DNA: TGTGCCAGCATTGGTACTGGCGGGGAGCTGTTTTTT. Protein: CASIGTGGELFF.

This clonotype has just a few counts. The gene calls are TRBV20-1 and TRBJ2-3, with 9 bases fitting TRBD2. The J segment lost 0 bases and the V segment lost 5 bases, leaving 0 bases of the junction unmatched. The CDR3 extends over 13 amino acids. Germline CDR1 DFQATT, CDR2 SNEGSKA (reference sequence). DNA for the CDR3: TGCAGTGCTCTAGCGGGAAGCACAGATACGCAGTATTTT. It translates to CSALAGSTDTQYF.

This clonotype has only a few counts. The rearrangement joins TRBV20-1 to TRBJ2-7, with D perhaps matching TRBD1 or TRBD2 (5 bases each). With 5 bases removed from V and 4 bases from J, the gap between germline ends came to 18 bases. Looked up from germline, CDR1 is DFQATT and CDR2 is SNEGSKA (reference sequence). This CDR3 contains 14 residues. CDR3 sequence: CSAENGTGIYEQYF. Written as DNA, the CDR3 is TGCAGTGCTGAGAACGGGACCGGGATATACGAGCAGTACTTC.

This clonotype turned up a few times. The V gene is TRBV14, the J gene TRBJ2-7, with TRBD2 matching over 11 bases. This CDR3 spans 17 amino acids. The germline V gene encodes CDR1 SGHDN and CDR2 FVKESK. V was pared by 2 bases and J by 1 base, with 7 bases of the junction left unmatched. In DNA, the CDR3 is TGTGCCAGCAGCCAAACCCCCCGACTAGCGGGATCCTACGAGCAGTACTTC. Protein: CASSQTPRLAGSYEQYF.

The chain combines TRBV13 with TRBJ1-5; the D gene is possibly TRBD1 (5 bases). Germline CDR1 reads PRHDT; CDR2 reads FYEKMQ (reference sequence). The CDR3 is made up of 14 amino acids. The ends were cut back, 9 bases at V and 2 bases at J, with 14 bases in the middle. Here the CDR3 reads CAREVRGGNQPQHF. DNA of the CDR3: TGTGCCAGGGAGGTGAGAGGGGGCAATCAGCCCCAGCATTTT. Using reference TRBV13 and TRBJ1-5 for the parts outside the CDR3, the full variable domain is AAGVIQSPRHLIKEKRETATLKCYPIPRHDTVYWYQQGPGQDPQFLISFYEKMQSDKGSIPDRFSAQQFSDYHSELNMSSLELGDSALYFCAREVRGGNQPQHFGDGTRLSIL.

Points on this clonotype: The CDR3 end shows no conserved phenylalanine or tryptophan, and so a read error is likely. The rearrangement links TRBV24-1 to TRBJ2-1; D ambiguous. V was cut by 5 bases and J by 4 bases, with 11 bases left in between. This CDR3 is built from 14 residues. The germline gives CDR1 KGHDR, CDR2 SFDVKD. The CDR3 spells CATSGTGSYNEQFL. CDR3 DNA: TGTGCCACCAGTGGGACGGGCAGTTACAATGAGCAGTTCCTC.